Listed here are 3 T cell receptor beta chains from one sample, sequenced in a study of cytomegalovirus exposure and HLA in healthy donors. Sequencing was performed with immunoSEQ multiplex PCR; in TCRdb, only in-frame clones are kept and a portion is missing. The sample contains about 280,000 clones, roughly 90% of which appear only once. Sequencing was carried out using PBMCs. The receptors were gathered from a woman between 18 and 30 years old in good health and CMV-seronegative.

This chain joins TRBV6-1 and TRBJ1-5; D remains unclear. The CDR3 has 14 residues. V was clipped by 2 bases and J by 8 bases, with 13 bases between them. CDR1 and CDR2 from the germline V gene are MNHNS and SASEGT. The CDR3 sequence is CASSELEGSEPQHF. The CDR3 region has the DNA TGTGCCAGCAGTGAACTGGAGGGCTCGGAGCCCCAGCATTTT.

The chain employs TRBV5-6 and TRBJ1-3; the match to TRBD1 covers 10 bases. This CDR3 is 15 amino acids long. Germline values: CDR1 SGHDT, CDR2 YYEEEE. J gave up 3 bases and V 4 bases, and 4 bases lay outside the gene matches. The CDR3 spells CASSRTGGVGNTIYF. In nucleotides, the CDR3 is TGTGCCAGCAGCCGGACAGGGGGAGTTGGAAACACCATATATTTT.

Points on this clone: This same CDR3 is encoded by further DNA sequences in the sample. V usage is TRBV10-3 and J usage is TRBJ1-2; 10 bases fit TRBD1. The ends lost 6 bases at V and 2 bases at J; junction bases unmatched: 3. From germline, CDR1 is ENHRY and CDR2 SYGVKD. The CDR3 loop spans 14 amino acids. The CDR3: CAISGTGANYGYTF. Written as DNA, the CDR3 is TGTGCCATCAGCGGGACAGGGGCCAACTATGGCTACACCTTC.